These 2 T cell receptor beta chains were all obtained from the same sample, sequenced in a study of T cells in Graves' hyperthyroidism and ophthalmopathy. The TCR beta CDR3 regions underwent amplification using RNA transcripts as the source. First-round RT-PCR targeting the TCR CDR3 was performed with the HTBI primer set. TCRdb called the multiplex PCR reads again in MiXCR, with one record for every CDR3 protein. Of around 690,000 distinct CDR3 sequences listed, 17% are singletons. What was sequenced was blood. Source of these receptors: a man between 45 and 60 years old with Graves' hyperthyroidism.

This clonotype was recorded at least ten times. V is TRBV3-1 and J is TRBJ2-3, with 10 bases that match TRBD2. The CDR3 is made up of 18 amino acids. V shed 1 base and J 2 bases; nucleotides not matched to a gene: 9. Germline V lookup: CDR1 LGHDT, CDR2 YNNKEL (reference sequence). CDR3 sequence reads: CASSQGYGLAGATDTQYF. CDR3 bases: TGTGCCAGCAGCCAAGGGTACGGCCTAGCGGGAGCCACAGATACGCAGTATTTT.

This clonotype has at least ten counts. The chain links TRBV27 to TRBJ2-6; TRBD2 matches 11 bases. CDR3 length equals 18 residues. With 5 bases clipped from V and 1 base from J, the junction kept 7 bases outside the gene matches. Germline V gene data show CDR1 as MNHEY and CDR2 as SMNVEV (reference sequence). The CDR3: CASSQLAGGPSGANVLTF. CDR3 nucleotide sequence: TGTGCCAGCAGTCAATTAGCGGGAGGGCCTTCTGGGGCCAACGTCCTGACTTTC.